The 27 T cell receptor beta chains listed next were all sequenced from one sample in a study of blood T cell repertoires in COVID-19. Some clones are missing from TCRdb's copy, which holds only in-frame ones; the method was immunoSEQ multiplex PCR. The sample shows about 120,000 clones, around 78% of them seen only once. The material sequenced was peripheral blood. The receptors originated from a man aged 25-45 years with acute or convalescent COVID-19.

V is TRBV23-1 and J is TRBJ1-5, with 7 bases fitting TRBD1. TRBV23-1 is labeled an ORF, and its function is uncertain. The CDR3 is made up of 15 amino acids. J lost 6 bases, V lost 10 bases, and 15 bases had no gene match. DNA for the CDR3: TGCGCCAACTTGTCTAACAGGGGCGAATTTCAGCCCCAGCATTTT. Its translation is CANLSNRGEFQPQHF.

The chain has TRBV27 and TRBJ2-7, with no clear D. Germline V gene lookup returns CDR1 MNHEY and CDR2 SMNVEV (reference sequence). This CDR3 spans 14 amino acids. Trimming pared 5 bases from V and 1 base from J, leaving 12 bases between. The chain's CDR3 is CASSPTRLSYEQYF. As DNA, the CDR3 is TGTGCCAGCAGTCCCACCAGACTTTCCTACGAGCAGTACTTC.

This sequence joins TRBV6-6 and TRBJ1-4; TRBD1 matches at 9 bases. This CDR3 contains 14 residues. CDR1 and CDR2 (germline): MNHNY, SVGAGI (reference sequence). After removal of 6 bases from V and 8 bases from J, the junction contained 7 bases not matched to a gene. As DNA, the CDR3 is TGTGCCAGCAGACCGGACAGGGGATACGAAAAACTGTTTTTT. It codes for CASRPDRGYEKLFF.

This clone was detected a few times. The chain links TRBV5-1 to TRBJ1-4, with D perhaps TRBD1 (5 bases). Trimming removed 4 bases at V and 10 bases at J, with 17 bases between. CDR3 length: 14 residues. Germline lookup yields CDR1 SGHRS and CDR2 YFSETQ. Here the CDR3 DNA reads TGCGCCAGCAGCCCGGACACTCAGATGGGAAAACTGTTTTTT. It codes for CASSPDTQMGKLFF.

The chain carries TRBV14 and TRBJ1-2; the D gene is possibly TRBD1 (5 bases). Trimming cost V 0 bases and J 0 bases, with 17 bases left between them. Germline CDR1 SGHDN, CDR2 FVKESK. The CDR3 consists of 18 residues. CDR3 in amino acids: CASSQEGPRDLANYGYTF. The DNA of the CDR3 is TGTGCCAGCAGCCAAGAAGGTCCCAGGGACTTAGCTAACTATGGCTACACCTTC. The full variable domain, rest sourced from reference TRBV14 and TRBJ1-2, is EAGVTQFPSHSVIEKGQTVTLRCDPISGHDNLYWYRRVMGKEIKFLLHFVKESKQDESGMPNNRFLAERTGGTYSTLKVQPAELEDSGVYFCASSQEGPRDLANYGYTFGSGTRLTVV.

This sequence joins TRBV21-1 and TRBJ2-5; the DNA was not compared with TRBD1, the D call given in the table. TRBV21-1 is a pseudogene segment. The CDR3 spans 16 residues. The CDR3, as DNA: TGTGCCAGCAGTTTTACCCAAAGGGACAGAAGAGAGACCCAGTACTTC. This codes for CASSFTQRDRRETQYF.

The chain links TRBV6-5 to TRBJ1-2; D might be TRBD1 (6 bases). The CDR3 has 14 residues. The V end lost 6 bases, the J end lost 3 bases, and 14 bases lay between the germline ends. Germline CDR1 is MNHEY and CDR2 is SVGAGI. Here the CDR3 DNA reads TGTGCCAGCAGCCCAGGGGATCGGGACTATGGCTACACCTTC. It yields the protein CASSPGDRDYGYTF.

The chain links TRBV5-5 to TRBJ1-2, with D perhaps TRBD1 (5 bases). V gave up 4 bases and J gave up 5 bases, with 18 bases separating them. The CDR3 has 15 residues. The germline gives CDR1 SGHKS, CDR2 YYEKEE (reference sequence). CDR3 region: CASSPGQGLQYGYTF. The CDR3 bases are TGTGCCAGCAGCCCTGGACAAGGGCTCCAGTATGGCTACACCTTC.

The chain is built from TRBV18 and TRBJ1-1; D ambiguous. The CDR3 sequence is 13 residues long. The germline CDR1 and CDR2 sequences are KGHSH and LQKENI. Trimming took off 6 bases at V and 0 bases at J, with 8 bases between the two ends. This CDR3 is CASSGGMNTEAFF. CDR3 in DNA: TGTGCCAGCTCTGGCGGAATGAACACTGAAGCTTTCTTT.

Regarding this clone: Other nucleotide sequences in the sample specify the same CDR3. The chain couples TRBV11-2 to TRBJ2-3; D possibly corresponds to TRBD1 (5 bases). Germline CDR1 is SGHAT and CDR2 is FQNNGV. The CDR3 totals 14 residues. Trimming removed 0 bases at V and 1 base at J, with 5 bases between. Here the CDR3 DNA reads TGTGCCAGCAGCTTAGACAGGGGCACAGATACGCAGTATTTT. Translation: CASSLDRGTDTQYF.

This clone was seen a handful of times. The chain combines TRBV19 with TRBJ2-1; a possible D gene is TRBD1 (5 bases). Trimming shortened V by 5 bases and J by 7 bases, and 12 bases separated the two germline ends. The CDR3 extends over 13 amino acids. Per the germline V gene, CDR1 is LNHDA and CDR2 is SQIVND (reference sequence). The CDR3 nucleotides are TGTGCCAGTAGTCTTGGCAGGGTGAATGAGCAGTTCTTC. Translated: CASSLGRVNEQFF.

CDR3 nucleotides: TGCGCCAGCAGCCAAGATAGAACGGACTATGGCTACACCTTC. It is translated as CASSQDRTDYGYTF. This chain uses TRBV4-3 with TRBJ1-2; the D is unclear. The CDR3 extends over 14 amino acids. The germline CDR1 and CDR2 sequences are LGHNA and YSLEER. Between the trimmed V and J ends, which lost 0 bases and 3 bases, there was a span of 8 bases.

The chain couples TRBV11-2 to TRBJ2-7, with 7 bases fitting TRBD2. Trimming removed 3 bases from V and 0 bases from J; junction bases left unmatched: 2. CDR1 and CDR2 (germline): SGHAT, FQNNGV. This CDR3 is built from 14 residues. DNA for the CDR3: TGTGCCAGCAGCTTCGGGGGGACCTCCTACGAGCAGTACTTC. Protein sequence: CASSFGGTSYEQYF.

The CDR3 DNA is TGTGCCAGCAGCGCCGGCCAAGAGACCCAGTACTTC. Translation: CASSAGQETQYF. V usage is TRBV9 and J usage is TRBJ2-5, with D hard to call. The CDR3 runs to 12 residues. Per the germline V gene, CDR1 is SGDLS and CDR2 is YYNGEE. The V end lost 3 bases, the J end lost 1 base, and 4 bases lay between the germline ends.

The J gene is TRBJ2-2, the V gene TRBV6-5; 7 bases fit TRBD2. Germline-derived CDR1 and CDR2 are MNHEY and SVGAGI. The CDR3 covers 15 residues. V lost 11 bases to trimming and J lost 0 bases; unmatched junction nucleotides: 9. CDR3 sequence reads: CASAILAANTGELFF. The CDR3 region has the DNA TGTGCCTCCGCGATCCTAGCGGCGAACACCGGGGAGCTGTTTTTT.

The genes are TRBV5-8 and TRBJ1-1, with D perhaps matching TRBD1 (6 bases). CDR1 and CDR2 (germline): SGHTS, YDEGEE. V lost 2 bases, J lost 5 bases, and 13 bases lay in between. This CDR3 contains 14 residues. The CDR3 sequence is CASSFGGGDTEAFF. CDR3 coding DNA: TGTGCCAGCAGCTTCGGAGGGGGGGATACTGAAGCTTTCTTT.

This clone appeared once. In DNA, the CDR3 is TGTGCCAGCAGCCCCTGGAGGGGAAGCACAGATACGCAGTATTTT. Translating gives CASSPWRGSTDTQYF. The chain joins TRBV7-2 to TRBJ2-3; D may be TRBD2 (6 bases). Trimming took 5 bases from V and 0 from J, leaving 12 bases between them. The CDR3 spans 15 residues. The germline V gene encodes CDR1 SGHTA and CDR2 FQGNSA.

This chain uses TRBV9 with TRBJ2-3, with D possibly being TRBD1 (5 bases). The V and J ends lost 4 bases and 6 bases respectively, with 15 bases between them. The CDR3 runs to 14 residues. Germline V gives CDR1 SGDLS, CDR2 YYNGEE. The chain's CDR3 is CASSLMTARDTQYF. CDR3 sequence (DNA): TGTGCCAGCAGCCTGATGACAGCGAGGGATACGCAGTATTTT.

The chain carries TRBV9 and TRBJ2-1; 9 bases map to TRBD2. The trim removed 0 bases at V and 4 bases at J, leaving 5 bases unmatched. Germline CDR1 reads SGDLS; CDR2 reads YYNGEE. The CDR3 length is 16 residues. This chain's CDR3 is CASSVGWTSEYNEQFF. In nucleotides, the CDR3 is TGTGCCAGCAGCGTAGGGTGGACTAGCGAATACAATGAGCAGTTCTTC.

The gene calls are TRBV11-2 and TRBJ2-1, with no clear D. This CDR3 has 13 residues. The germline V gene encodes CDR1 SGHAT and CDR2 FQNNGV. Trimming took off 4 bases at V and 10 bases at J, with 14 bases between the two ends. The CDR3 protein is CASSSTPRLEQFF. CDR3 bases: TGTGCCAGCAGCTCCACCCCCCGGTTAGAGCAGTTCTTC.

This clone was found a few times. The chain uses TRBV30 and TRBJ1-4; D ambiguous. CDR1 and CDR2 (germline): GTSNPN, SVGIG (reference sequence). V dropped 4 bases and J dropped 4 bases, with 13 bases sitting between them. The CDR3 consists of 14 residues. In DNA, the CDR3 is TGTGCCTGGAACATGTTGGGAGGTAATGAAAAACTGTTTTTT. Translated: CAWNMLGGNEKLFF.

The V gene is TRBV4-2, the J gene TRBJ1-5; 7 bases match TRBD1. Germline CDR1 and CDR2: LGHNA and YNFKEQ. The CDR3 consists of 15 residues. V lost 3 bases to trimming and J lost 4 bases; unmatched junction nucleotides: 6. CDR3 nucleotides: TGTGCCAGCAGCCAGGCGGGACAGCCAAATCAGCCCCAGCATTTT. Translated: CASSQAGQPNQPQHF.

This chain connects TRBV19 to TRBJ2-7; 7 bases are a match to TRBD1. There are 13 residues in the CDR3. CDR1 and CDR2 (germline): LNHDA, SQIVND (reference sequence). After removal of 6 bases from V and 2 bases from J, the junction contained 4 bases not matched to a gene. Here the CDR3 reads CASSLGTAYEQYF. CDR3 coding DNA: TGTGCCAGTAGCCTCGGGACAGCCTACGAGCAGTACTTC.

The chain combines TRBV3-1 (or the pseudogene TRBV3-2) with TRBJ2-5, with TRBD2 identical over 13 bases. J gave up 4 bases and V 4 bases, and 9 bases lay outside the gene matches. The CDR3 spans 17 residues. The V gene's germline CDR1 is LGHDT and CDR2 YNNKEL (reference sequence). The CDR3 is CASSLGLAGASGETQYF. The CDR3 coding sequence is TGTGCCAGCAGCCTCGGACTAGCGGGAGCGTCGGGAGAGACCCAGTACTTC.

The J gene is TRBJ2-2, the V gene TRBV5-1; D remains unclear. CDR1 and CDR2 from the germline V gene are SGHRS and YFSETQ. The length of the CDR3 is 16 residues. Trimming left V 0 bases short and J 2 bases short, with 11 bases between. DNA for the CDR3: TGCGCCAGCAGCTTGGAAGTCGGTTACAACACCGGGGAGCTGTTTTTT. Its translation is CASSLEVGYNTGELFF.

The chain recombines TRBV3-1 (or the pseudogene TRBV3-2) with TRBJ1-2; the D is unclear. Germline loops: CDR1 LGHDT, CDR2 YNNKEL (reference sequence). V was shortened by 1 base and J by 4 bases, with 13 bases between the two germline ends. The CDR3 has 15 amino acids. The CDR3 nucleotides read TGTGCCAGCAGCCAAGTACCGGGGATAGTCTATGGCTACACCTTC. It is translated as CASSQVPGIVYGYTF.

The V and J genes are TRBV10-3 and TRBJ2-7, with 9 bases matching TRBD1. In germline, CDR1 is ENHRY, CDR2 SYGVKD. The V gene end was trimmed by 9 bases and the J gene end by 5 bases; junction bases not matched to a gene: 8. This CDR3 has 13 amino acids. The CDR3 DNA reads TGTGCCATTGCCGGGACAGGGCGAAACGAGCAGTACTTC. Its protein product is CAIAGTGRNEQYF.